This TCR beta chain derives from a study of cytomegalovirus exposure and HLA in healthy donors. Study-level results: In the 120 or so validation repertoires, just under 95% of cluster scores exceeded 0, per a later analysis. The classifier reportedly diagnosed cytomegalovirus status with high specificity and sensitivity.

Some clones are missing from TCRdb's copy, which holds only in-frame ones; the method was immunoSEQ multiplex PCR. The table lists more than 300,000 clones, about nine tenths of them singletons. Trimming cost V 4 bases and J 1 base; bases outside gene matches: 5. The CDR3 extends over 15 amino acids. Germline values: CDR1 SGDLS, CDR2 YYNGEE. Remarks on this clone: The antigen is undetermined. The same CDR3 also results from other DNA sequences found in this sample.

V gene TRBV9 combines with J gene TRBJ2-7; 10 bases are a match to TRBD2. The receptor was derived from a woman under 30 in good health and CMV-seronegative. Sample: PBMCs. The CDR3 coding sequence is TGTGCCAGCAGCCCACGGACTAGCGGATCCTACGAGCAGTACTTC. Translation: CASSPRTSGSYEQYF.